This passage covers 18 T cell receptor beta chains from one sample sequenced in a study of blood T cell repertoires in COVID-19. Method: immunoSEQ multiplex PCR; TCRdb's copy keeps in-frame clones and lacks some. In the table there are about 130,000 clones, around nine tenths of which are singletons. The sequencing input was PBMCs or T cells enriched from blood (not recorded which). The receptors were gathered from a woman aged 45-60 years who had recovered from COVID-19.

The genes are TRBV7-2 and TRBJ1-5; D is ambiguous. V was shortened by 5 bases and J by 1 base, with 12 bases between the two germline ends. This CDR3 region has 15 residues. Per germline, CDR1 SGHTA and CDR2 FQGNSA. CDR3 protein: CASSPTTRSNQPQHF. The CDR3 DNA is TGTGCCAGCAGCCCTACCACCCGAAGCAATCAGCCCCAGCATTTT.

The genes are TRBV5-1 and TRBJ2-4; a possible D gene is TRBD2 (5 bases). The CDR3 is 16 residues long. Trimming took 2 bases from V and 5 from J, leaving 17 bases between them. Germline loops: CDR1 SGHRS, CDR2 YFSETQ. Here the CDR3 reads CASSFAGRARENIQYF. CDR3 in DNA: TGCGCCAGCAGCTTCGCCGGGCGGGCACGGGAAAACATTCAGTACTTC.

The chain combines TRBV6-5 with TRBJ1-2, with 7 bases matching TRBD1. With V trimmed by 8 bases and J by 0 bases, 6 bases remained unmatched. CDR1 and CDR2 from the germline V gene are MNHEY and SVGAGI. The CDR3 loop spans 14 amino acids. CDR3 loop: CASLGTDANYGYTF. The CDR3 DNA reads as TGTGCCAGCCTTGGGACAGATGCTAACTATGGCTACACCTTC.

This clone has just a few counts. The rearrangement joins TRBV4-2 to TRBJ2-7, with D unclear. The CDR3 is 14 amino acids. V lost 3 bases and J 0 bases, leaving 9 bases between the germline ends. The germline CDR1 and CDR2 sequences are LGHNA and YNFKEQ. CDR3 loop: CASSHPGGSYEQYF. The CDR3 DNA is TGTGCCAGCAGCCACCCTGGCGGCTCCTACGAGCAGTACTTC.

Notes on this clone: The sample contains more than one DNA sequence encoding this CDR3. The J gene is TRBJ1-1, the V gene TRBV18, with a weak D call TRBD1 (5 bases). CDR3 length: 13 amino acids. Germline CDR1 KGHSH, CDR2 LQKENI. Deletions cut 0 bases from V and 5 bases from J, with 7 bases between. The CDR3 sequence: CASSPPGGTEAFF. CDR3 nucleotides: TGTGCCAGCTCACCACCGGGGGGGACTGAAGCTTTCTTT.

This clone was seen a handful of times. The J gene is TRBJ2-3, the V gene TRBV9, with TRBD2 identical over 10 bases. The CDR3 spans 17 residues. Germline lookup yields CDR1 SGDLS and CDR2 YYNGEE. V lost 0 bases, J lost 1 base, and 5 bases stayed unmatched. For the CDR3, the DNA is TGTGCCAGCAGCGTAGAAGCCGGGACTAGCGGCACAGATACGCAGTATTTT. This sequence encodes CASSVEAGTSGTDTQYF.

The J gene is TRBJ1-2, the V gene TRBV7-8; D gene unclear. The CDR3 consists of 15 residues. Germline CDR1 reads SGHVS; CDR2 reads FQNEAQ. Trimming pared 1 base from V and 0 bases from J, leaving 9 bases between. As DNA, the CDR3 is TGTGCCAGCAGCTTAGAAGCAACCACTAACTATGGCTACACCTTC. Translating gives CASSLEATTNYGYTF.

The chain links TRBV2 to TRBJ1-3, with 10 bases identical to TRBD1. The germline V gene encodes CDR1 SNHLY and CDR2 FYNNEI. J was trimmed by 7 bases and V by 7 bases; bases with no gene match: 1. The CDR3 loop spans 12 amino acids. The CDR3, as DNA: TGTGCCAGCATGACAGGGGGCAACACCATATATTTT. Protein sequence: CASMTGGNTIYF.

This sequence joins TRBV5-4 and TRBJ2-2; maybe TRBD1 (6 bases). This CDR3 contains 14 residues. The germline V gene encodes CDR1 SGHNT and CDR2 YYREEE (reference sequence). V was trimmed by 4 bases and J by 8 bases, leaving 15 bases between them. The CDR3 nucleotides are TGTGCCAGCAGCCCTACAGGGAACAAGGGGGAGCTGTTTTTT. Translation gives CASSPTGNKGELFF.

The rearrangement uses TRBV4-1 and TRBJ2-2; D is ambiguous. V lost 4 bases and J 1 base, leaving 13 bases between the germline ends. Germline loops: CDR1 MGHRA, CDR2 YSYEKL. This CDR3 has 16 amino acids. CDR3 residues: CASSRTMAGNTGELFF. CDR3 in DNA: TGCGCCAGCAGCCGCACCATGGCAGGGAACACCGGGGAGCTGTTTTTT.

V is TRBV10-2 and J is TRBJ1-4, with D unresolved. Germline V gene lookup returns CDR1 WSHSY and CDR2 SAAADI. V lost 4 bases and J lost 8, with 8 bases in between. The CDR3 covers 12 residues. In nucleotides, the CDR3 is TGCGCCAGCAGTGTGGGAGAGGAAAAACTGTTTTTT. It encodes CASSVGEEKLFF.

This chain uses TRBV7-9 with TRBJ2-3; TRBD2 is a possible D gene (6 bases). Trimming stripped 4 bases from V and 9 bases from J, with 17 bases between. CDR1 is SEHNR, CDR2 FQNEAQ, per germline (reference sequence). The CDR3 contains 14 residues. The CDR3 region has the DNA TGTGCCAGCAGCTCGGGACCGGGAGCTTGGACGCAGTATTTT. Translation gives CASSSGPGAWTQYF.

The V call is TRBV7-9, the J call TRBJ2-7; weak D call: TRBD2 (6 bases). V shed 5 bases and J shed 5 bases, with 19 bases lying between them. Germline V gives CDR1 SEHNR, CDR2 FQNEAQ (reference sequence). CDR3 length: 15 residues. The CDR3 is CASSAVAGMVHEQYF. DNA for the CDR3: TGTGCCAGCAGCGCAGTTGCGGGGATGGTACACGAGCAGTACTTC.

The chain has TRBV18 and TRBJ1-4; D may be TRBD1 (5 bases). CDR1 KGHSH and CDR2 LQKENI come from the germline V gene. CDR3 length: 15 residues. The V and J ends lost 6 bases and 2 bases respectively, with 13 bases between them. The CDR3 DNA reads TGTGCCAGCTCCCCAACACAGGAGACTAATGAAAAACTGTTTTTT. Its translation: CASSPTQETNEKLFF.

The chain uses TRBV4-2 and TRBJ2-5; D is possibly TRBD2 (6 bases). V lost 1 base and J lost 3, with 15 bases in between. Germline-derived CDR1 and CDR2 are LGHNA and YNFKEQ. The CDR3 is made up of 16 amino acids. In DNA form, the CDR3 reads TGTGCCAGCAGCCAAGGAGCGGTCGGGGGAAAAGAGACCCAGTACTTC. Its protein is CASSQGAVGGKETQYF.

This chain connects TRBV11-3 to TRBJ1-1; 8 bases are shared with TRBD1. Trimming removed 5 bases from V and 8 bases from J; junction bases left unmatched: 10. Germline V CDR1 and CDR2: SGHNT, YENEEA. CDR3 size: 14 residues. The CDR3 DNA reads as TGTGCCAGCAGCCTCTTACAGGGGGGCGGGGAAGCTTTCTTT. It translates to CASSLLQGGGEAFF.

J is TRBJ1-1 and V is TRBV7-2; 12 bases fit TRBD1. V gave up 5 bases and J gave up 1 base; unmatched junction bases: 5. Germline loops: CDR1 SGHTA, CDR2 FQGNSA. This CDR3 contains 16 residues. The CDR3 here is CASSRGQGATNTEAFF. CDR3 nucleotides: TGTGCCAGCAGCAGGGGACAGGGGGCAACGAACACTGAAGCTTTCTTT.

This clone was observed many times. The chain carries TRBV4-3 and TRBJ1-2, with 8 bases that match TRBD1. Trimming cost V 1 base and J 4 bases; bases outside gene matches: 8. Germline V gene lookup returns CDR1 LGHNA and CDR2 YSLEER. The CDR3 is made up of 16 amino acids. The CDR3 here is CASSQALTGGGYGYTF. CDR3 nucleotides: TGCGCCAGCAGCCAAGCCCTAACAGGGGGGGGCTATGGCTACACCTTC.